Listed below are T cell receptor beta chains from one sample, sequenced in a study of CD8 T cells in Susac syndrome. MiXCR was run by TCRdb on the immunoSEQ multiplex PCR reads, yielding one entry per CDR3 protein. The sample carries about 120,000 distinct CDR3 sequences, 85% to 95% recorded once. The specimen was CD4+ T cells from PBMCs. The receptors here all came from a human donor with multiple sclerosis. CDR3s include the opening cysteine and the closing phenylalanine or tryptophan. A D gene is named only where the DNA matches it firmly. Some rows have no size entry. The others give once, few or many, or a class for an expanded clone.

clone_size,j_call,d_call,v_call,cdr3_nt,cdr3_aa
-,TRBJ1-1,TRBD1,TRBV18,TGTGCCAGCTCTCCTGGACAGGGGGGAGCTTTCTTT,CASSPGQGGAFF
-,TRBJ2-2,TRBD1,TRBV6-2/TRBV6-3,TGTGCCAGCAGTTCCCAGGGGGCTGCGAACACCGGGGAGCTGTTTTTT,CASSSQGAANTGELFF
-,TRBJ1-1,-,TRBV11-2,TGTGCCAGCAGCTCCGGGGGGGTAGCTTTCTTT,CASSSGGVAFF
-,TRBJ1-3,-,TRBV3-1,TGTGCCAGCAGCCAAGATTTTGGGGATACCATATATTTT,CASSQDFGDTIYF
-,TRBJ1-6,-,TRBV3-1,TGTGCCAGCAGCCGAACAGTTGGAGGGGGGTCACCCCTCCACTTT,CASSRTVGGGSPLHF
-,TRBJ1-3,TRBD1,TRBV6-5,TGTGCCACAGGGGGACAGATCTCTGGAAACACCATATATTTT,CATGGQISGNTIYF
-,TRBJ2-5,-,TRBV19,TGTTTGAGACAAGAGACCCAGTACTTC,CLRQETQYF
-,TRBJ1-4,-,TRBV4-3,TGCGCCAGCAGCCCCCGAGGGGGGGATCGGGGTGAAAAACTGTTTTTT,CASSPRGGDRGEKLFF
once,TRBJ2-7,-,TRBV19,TGTGCCAGTGTTGGAGGGTATTACGAGCAGTACTTC,CASVGGYYEQYF
-,TRBJ2-5,TRBD2,TRBV29-1,TGCAGCGGAGATAGCGGGGGGCTGAAAGAGACCCAGTACTTC,CSGDSGGLKETQYF
-,TRBJ2-3,TRBD1,TRBV5-1,TGCGCCAGCAGCTTCTACGGGTTAGGACAGGGGATTACAGATACGCAGTATTTT,CASSFYGLGQGITDTQYF